This T cell receptor (beta chain) is drawn from a study of cytomegalovirus exposure and HLA in healthy donors. Germline V lookup: CDR1 SQVTM, CDR2 ANQGSEA. The CDR3 contains 15 residues. Between the trimmed V and J ends, which lost 4 bases and 1 base, there was a span of 17 bases. Primers for the PCR totalled 60 Vbeta and 13 Jbeta. Original processing notes: Roughly 73 million unique TCR beta chains, about 11 million of them shared, were counted by a later analysis. Generated by immunoSEQ multiplex PCR, the TCRdb table keeps only in-frame clones and is missing some. V and J calls and clone size are those listed in that table; D and trimming were worked out from the DNA. The sample consists of more than 95,000 clones, roughly four fifths of them appearing once. Study-wide points: Exclusion as indistinguishable affected some V segments, including TRBV6-2 and TRBV6-3.

A remark on this clone: Its antigen remains unidentified.

This TCR was recovered from a woman aged 18-35 years in good health and CMV-seronegative. This chain links TRBV29-1 with TRBJ2-7; D is possibly TRBD1 (7 bases). Sample: PBMCs. CDR3: CSVVGGTVSSYEQYF. DNA of the CDR3: TGCAGCGTTGTAGGGGGGACAGTCTCATCCTACGAGCAGTACTTC.